This T cell receptor beta chain was identified during a study of blood T cell repertoires in COVID-19. How the authors handled the data: Nucleated cell number was recorded as an estimate derived from reference gene primer amplification. Generated by immunoSEQ multiplex PCR, the TCRdb table keeps only in-frame clones and is missing some. D and trimming were read from the DNA, whereas the V and J calls and clone size are those reported in that table. The sample holds some 490,000 clones; 70% to 90% are singletons and the top ten take approximately 8.3%. J was trimmed by 8 bases and V by 11 bases; bases with no gene match: 10. This CDR3 comprises 13 residues. Germline V gene sequence: CDR1 MNHEY, CDR2 SVGAGI.

V gene TRBV6-5 combines with J gene TRBJ1-1; 11 positions agree with TRBD1. What was sequenced was PBMCs or T cells enriched from blood (not recorded which). The source of this sequence is a woman aged 55-70 years who had recovered from COVID-19. The DNA of the CDR3 is TGTGCCTCCCGGGACAGGGGGTTGGGGGAAGCTTTCTTT. Translated, it gives CASRDRGLGEAFF.